This T cell receptor (beta chain) was obtained from a study of OX40 agonist ivuxolimab in advanced cancers. Looking at the study overall: Patients were dosed intravenously with ivuxolimab at 0.01 to 10 mg/kg every 2 weeks. Study observations and caveats: At 0.1 to 3.0 mg/kg and by week 6, CD4+ and CD8+ T cells in the blood had expanded clonally. Some patients without response likewise showed low normalized clonal expansion.

The CDR3 is 12 residues long. Per germline, CDR1 MDHEN and CDR2 SYDVKM. V was trimmed by 4 bases and J by 5 bases, leaving 9 bases between them. About this clone itself: Its antigen is unknown.

Libraries were prepared by immunoSEQ multiplex PCR; TCRdb keeps only in-frame clonotypes and omits some of them. The sample has roughly 69,000 clones; around four fifths are singletons. Sequencing used CD4+ or CD8+ T cells sorted from blood, obtained in a trial of the OX40 agonist ivuxolimab. This sequence joins TRBV28 and TRBJ2-7; D is unresolved. The clonotype was recovered from an adult with an advanced solid tumor such as melanoma, head and neck, liver or kidney cancer. This CDR3 is CASSSYTDEQYF. CDR3 sequence (DNA): TGTGCCAGCAGTTCATACACGGACGAGCAGTACTTC.